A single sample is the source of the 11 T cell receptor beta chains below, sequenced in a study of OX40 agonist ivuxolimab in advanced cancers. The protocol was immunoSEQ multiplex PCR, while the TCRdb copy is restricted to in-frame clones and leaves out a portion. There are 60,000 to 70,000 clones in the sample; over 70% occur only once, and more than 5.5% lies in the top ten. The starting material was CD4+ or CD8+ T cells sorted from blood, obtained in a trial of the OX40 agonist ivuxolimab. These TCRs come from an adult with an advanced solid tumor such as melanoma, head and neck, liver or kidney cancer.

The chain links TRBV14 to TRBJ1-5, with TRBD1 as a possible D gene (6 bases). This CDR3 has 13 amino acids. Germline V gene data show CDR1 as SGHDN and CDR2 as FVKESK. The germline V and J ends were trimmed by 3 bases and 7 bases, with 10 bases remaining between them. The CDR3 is CASSQGAGQPQHF. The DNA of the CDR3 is TGTGCCAGCAGCCAGGGGGCTGGGCAGCCCCAGCATTTT.

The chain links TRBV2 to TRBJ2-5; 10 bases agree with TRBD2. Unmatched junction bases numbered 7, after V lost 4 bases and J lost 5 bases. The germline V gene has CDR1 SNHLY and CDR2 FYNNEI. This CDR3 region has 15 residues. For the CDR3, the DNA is TGTGCCAGCAGTGTTCCAGCGGGGGGGCCCGAGACCCAGTACTTC. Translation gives CASSVPAGGPETQYF. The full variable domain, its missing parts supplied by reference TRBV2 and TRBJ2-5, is EPEVTQTPSHQVTQMGQEVILRCVPISNHLYFYWYRQILGQKVEFLVSFYNNEISEKSEIFDDQFSVERPDGSNFTLKIRSTKLEDSAMYFCASSVPAGGPETQYFGPGTRLLVL.

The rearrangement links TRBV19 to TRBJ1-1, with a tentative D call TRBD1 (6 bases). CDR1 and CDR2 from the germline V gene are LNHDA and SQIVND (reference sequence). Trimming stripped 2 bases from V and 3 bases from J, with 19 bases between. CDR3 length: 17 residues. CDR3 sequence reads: CASSIRGADLTYTEAFF. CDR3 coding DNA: TGTGCCAGTAGTATACGGGGGGCCGACCTAACTTACACTGAAGCTTTCTTT.

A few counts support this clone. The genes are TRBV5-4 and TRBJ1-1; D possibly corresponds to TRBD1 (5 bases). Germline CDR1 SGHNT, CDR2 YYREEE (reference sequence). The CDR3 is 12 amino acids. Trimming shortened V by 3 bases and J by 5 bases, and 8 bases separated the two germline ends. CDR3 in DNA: TGTGCCAGCAGCTGGGACGGAACTGAAGCTTTCTTT. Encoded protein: CASSWDGTEAFF.

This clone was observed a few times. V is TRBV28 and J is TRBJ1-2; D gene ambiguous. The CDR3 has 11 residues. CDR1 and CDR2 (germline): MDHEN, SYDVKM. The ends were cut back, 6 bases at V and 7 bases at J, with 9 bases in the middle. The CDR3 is CASRRAVGYTF. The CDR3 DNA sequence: TGTGCCAGCAGGCGGGCGGTTGGCTACACCTTC.

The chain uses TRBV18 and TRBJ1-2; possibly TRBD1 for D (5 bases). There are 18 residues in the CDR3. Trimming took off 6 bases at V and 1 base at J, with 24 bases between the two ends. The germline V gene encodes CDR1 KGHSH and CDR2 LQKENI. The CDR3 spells CASSSLPGTQGSNYGYTF. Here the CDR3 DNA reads TGTGCCAGCTCCTCCCTGCCCGGCACGCAGGGAAGTAACTATGGCTACACCTTC.

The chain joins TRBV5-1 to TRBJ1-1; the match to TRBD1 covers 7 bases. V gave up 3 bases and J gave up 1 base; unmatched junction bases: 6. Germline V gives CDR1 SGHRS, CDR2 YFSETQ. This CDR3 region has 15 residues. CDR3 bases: TGCGCCAGCAGCTCCCCGGACAGGCCGAACACTGAAGCTTTCTTT. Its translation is CASSSPDRPNTEAFF.

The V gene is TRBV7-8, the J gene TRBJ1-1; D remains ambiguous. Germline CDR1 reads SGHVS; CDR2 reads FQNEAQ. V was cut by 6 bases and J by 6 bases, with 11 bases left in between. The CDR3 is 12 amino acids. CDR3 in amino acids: CASRTWRSEAFF. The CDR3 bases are TGTGCCAGCAGGACCTGGCGTTCTGAAGCTTTCTTT.

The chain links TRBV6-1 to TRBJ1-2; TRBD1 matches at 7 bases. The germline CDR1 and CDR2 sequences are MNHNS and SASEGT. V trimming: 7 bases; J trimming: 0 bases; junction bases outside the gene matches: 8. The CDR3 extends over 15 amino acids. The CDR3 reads CASTAGTVANYGYTF. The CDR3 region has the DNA TGTGCCAGCACGGCCGGGACAGTAGCTAACTATGGCTACACCTTC.

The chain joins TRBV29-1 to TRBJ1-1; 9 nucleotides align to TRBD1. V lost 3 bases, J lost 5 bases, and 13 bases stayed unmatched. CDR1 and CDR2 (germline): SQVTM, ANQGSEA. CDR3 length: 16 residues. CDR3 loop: CSVDGAQGALRTEAFF. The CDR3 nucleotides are TGCAGCGTTGATGGTGCACAGGGGGCTTTACGTACTGAAGCTTTCTTT.

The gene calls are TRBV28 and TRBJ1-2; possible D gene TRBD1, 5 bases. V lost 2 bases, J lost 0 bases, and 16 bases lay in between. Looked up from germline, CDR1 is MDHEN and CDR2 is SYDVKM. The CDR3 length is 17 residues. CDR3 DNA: TGTGCCAGCAGTTTACCTCGGGGCATATTAGCTAACTATGGCTACACCTTC. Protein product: CASSLPRGILANYGYTF.